Below, 3 T cell receptor beta chains from the same sample are listed, as sequenced in a study of cytomegalovirus exposure and HLA in healthy donors. Here immunoSEQ multiplex PCR was the method, and the copy in TCRdb shows in-frame clones only, minus some. The sample carries about 220,000 clones, 75% to 95% recorded once. Sequenced input: PBMCs. These TCRs come from a woman between 18 and 29 years old in good health and CMV-seronegative.

The CDR3 nucleotides read TGTGCCAGCATTGACAGGTTTAATGAAAAACTGTTTTTT. Its protein product is CASIDRFNEKLFF. The chain couples TRBV25-1 to TRBJ1-4, with a tentative D call TRBD1 (6 bases). Germline CDR1 is MGHDK and CDR2 is SYGVNS. The V gene lost 7 bases and the J gene lost 4 bases, with 10 bases spanning the gap. CDR3 length: 13 residues.

The chain recombines TRBV28 with TRBJ2-1; 13 nucleotides align to TRBD2. CDR1 is MDHEN, CDR2 SYDVKM, per germline. The CDR3 is 17 amino acids. Germline trimming cut 3 bases from V and 3 bases from J; bases unmatched to any gene: 5. The DNA for the CDR3 is TGTGCCAGCAGTTTCCTGGGACTAGCGGGACTCTACAATGAGCAGTTCTTC. Its translation: CASSFLGLAGLYNEQFF.

V is TRBV1 and J is TRBJ1-2. TRBV1 is classified as a pseudogene. The CDR3 runs 16 residues. The CDR3 region has the DNA TGCACCAGCAGCCAAGATTGGGTGGGAGTGAAAAATGGCTACACCTTC. Amino acids: CTSSQDWVGVKNGYTF.